The 30 T cell receptor beta chains in this list originate from one sample, sequenced in a study of CXCR3-negative and CXCR3-positive naive CD8 T cells (dated by TCRdb to about 2019). Sequencing used a NextSeq 550. The Human TCR Profiling Kit (MiLaboratory) was used to prepare UMI-labeled 5' RACE TRB cDNA libraries. With the reads reprocessed by TCRdb, a single entry stands for each CDR3 protein sequence and no DNA is reported. The table held for this sample gives about 130,000 distinct CDR3 sequences. The top ten hold approximately 0.5% of the sample. The sequenced sample consisted of naive CXCR3- CD8+ T cells from blood. In the paper's terms, the cell subset or site label means: CD45RO-CCR7+CD27+CD95- naive CD8+ T cells lacking CXCR3 (TNR3-). These receptors were collected from a human donor in good health. Some clones in this sample may be carry-over from other donors' samples.

The genes are TRBV12-3 or TRBV12-4 and TRBJ2-7; TCRdb indicates TRBD1, and absent DNA this call remains unverified. This CDR3 comprises 13 residues. CDR3 residues: CASSLAGGHEQYF.

This chain joins TRBV6-6 and TRBJ2-2; TCRdb gives TRBD1 as the D gene, but with no DNA this cannot be confirmed. There are 18 residues in the CDR3. Germline V gives CDR1 MNHNY, CDR2 SVGAGI (reference sequence). This chain's CDR3 is CASSYVHTARGRIGELFF.

The chain carries TRBV29-1 and TRBJ1-2; the TRBD1 assignment by TCRdb is unverifiable without DNA. The length of the CDR3 is 14 residues. Germline V CDR1 and CDR2: SQVTM, ANQGSEA. The CDR3 sequence: CSVPPIGAPWGYTF.

The gene calls are TRBV5-1 and TRBJ2-7; TCRdb selects TRBD1, and the lack of DNA leaves this call unchecked. The length of the CDR3 is 14 residues. From germline, CDR1 is SGHRS and CDR2 YFSETQ. The CDR3 sequence: CASSGLQGAGEQYF.

The chain carries TRBV5-1 and TRBJ1-1; TCRdb names TRBD1, which stays unverified in the absence of DNA. CDR1 is SGHRS, CDR2 YFSETQ, per germline. This CDR3 is built from 15 residues. CDR3 loop: CASSSGQGINTEAFF.

The V and J genes are TRBV28 and TRBJ2-3; without DNA, the TCRdb call of TRBD2 cannot be checked. Looked up from germline, CDR1 is MDHEN and CDR2 is SYDVKM. The length of the CDR3 is 16 residues. This CDR3 is CASSETGTSATDTQYF.

CDR3 protein: CASKSGDGTQYF. This chain links TRBV6-2 or TRBV6-3 with TRBJ2-3. Per germline, CDR1 MNHEY and CDR2 SVGEGT. The CDR3 is made up of 12 amino acids.

The V and J genes are TRBV12-3 or TRBV12-4 and TRBJ1-5. The CDR3 is 14 amino acids. Here the CDR3 reads CASSYGPQNQPQHF.

This chain connects TRBV11-1 to TRBJ2-5. The CDR3 is 15 residues long. Germline assignment: CDR1 SGHAT and CDR2 FQDESV (reference sequence). The CDR3 here is CASSLTDGTQETQYF.

CDR3 residues: CASSQTQYNEQFF. V is TRBV4-1 and J is TRBJ2-1. There are 13 residues in the CDR3. Per the germline V gene, CDR1 is MGHRA and CDR2 is YSYEKL.

The chain joins TRBV5-1 to TRBJ2-2; checking the TCRdb D call of TRBD1 is not possible without DNA. CDR1 and CDR2 (germline): SGHRS, YFSETQ. The CDR3 is 15 amino acids. CDR3 amino acids: CASSLRDRNTGELFF. The full variable domain, completed using reference TRBV5-1 and TRBJ2-2, is KAGVTQTPRYLIKTRGQQVTLSCSPISGHRSVSWYQQTPGQGLQFLFEYFSETQRNKGNFPGRFSGRQFSNSRSEMNVSTLELGDSALYLCASSLRDRNTGELFFGEGSRLTVL.

The chain employs TRBV20-1 and TRBJ2-6; TCRdb's D gene call, TRBD2, goes unchecked for lack of DNA. The germline CDR1 and CDR2 sequences are DFQATT and SNEGSKA (reference sequence). The CDR3 totals 19 residues. CDR3 loop: CSARDQFSGRGSGANVLTF.

The chain recombines TRBV5-6 with TRBJ1-2; no DNA is available, so the TRBD1 call from TCRdb remains unchecked. The germline CDR1 and CDR2 sequences are SGHDT and YYEEEE. CDR3 length: 15 amino acids. This CDR3 is CASGRIQGAGYGYTF. The full variable domain, completed using reference TRBV5-6 and TRBJ1-2, is DAGVTQSPTHLIKTRGQQVTLRCSPKSGHDTVSWYQQALGQGPQFIFQYYEEEERQRGNFPDRFSGHQFPNYSSELNVNALLLGDSALYLCASGRIQGAGYGYTFGSGTRLTVV.

The chain joins TRBV5-7 to TRBJ1-6. TRBV5-7 is annotated as an ORF whose role is uncertain. The CDR3 covers 15 residues. The CDR3 here is CASSLGPLSYSPLHF.

The rearrangement uses TRBV7-2 and TRBJ2-7; with no DNA, the TCRdb D assignment of TRBD1 cannot be verified. The CDR3 spans 16 residues. Germline assignment: CDR1 SGHTA and CDR2 FQGNSA. CDR3 sequence reads: CASSLVGGRSGYEQYF.

The chain joins TRBV4-3 to TRBJ2-7. Germline V gene sequence: CDR1 LGHNA, CDR2 YSLEER. CDR3 length equals 14 residues. The CDR3 loop is CASSQVRQSYEQYF.

This rearrangement joins TRBV12-3 or TRBV12-4 to TRBJ2-3; TCRdb proposes TRBD1, but this gene call is untestable without DNA. The CDR3 spans 15 residues. The CDR3 loop reads CASSFSPPSTDTQYF.

The J gene is TRBJ1-2, the V gene TRBV4-1. The CDR3 runs 15 residues. Germline V gene sequence: CDR1 MGHRA, CDR2 YSYEKL. The CDR3 is CASSQDNGANYGYTF.

The chain uses TRBV6-5 and TRBJ2-3; TCRdb outputs TRBD2, but without DNA this stays unchecked. The germline CDR1 and CDR2 sequences are MNHEY and SVGAGI. The CDR3 is made up of 18 amino acids. The CDR3: CASSYSLGAGYPTDTQYF.

V is TRBV7-9 and J is TRBJ2-1; without DNA, the TCRdb call of TRBD2 cannot be checked. This CDR3 region has 17 residues. CDR1 and CDR2 (germline): SEHNR, FQNEAQ (reference sequence). The CDR3 sequence is CASSSAPGTSSHNEQFF.

The rearrangement joins TRBV7-6 to TRBJ2-1; checking the TCRdb D call of TRBD2 is not possible without DNA. In germline, CDR1 is SGHVS, CDR2 FNYEAQ. The CDR3 is made up of 16 amino acids. The CDR3 reads CASSMLAGANYNEQFF. Using reference TRBV7-6 and TRBJ2-1 for the parts outside the CDR3, the full variable domain is GAGVSQSPRYKVTKRGQDVALRCDPISGHVSLYWYRQALGQGPEFLTYFNYEAQQDKSGLPNDRFSAERPEGSISTLTIQRTEQRDSAMYRCASSMLAGANYNEQFFGPGTRLTVL.

V usage is TRBV27 and J usage is TRBJ2-7; there is no DNA to check the TCRdb D call of TRBD1. The CDR3 length is 13 residues. The germline V gene has CDR1 MNHEY and CDR2 SMNVEV (reference sequence). CDR3: CASGRTGGYEQYF.

The rearrangement links TRBV28 to TRBJ2-1; the TRBD1 assignment by TCRdb is unverifiable without DNA. Germline V gene data show CDR1 as MDHEN and CDR2 as SYDVKM. The CDR3 is made up of 13 amino acids. The chain's CDR3 is CASSPLRQNEQFF.

V usage is TRBV12-3 or TRBV12-4 and J usage is TRBJ2-7; without DNA, the TCRdb call of TRBD1 cannot be checked. The CDR3 totals 13 residues. CDR3 sequence: CASSPGAGVEQYF.

V and J are TRBV6-2 or TRBV6-3 and TRBJ2-6; TCRdb lists TRBD1, though no DNA is available to test this call. The CDR3 length is 15 residues. CDR1 MNHEY and CDR2 SVGEGT come from the germline V gene. The CDR3 is CASRPGLGGANVLTF.

V usage is TRBV7-9 and J usage is TRBJ1-2; TCRdb's D gene call, TRBD1, goes unchecked for lack of DNA. The CDR3 runs 15 residues. CDR1 and CDR2 from the germline V gene are SEHNR and FQNEAQ (reference sequence). This CDR3 reads CASSFPGQTSYGYTF.

V and J are TRBV12-3 or TRBV12-4 and TRBJ2-7; TCRdb's assignment of TRBD1 cannot be checked, as there is no DNA. This CDR3 spans 18 amino acids. The CDR3 reads CASSLDRARRGLSYEQYF.

The rearrangement joins TRBV21-1 to TRBJ1-1; lacking DNA, the TRBD1 call made by TCRdb goes unchecked. TRBV21-1 is designated a pseudogene. CDR3 length: 12 residues. The CDR3 spells CASSMPGLGAFF.

The chain combines TRBV20-1 with TRBJ1-3; without DNA, the TCRdb call of TRBD1 cannot be checked. CDR1 is DFQATT, CDR2 SNEGSKA, per germline (reference sequence). The CDR3 length is 16 residues. This chain's CDR3 is CSAEPDRVSSGNTIYF.

The chain uses TRBV29-1 and TRBJ2-7; the D gene TCRdb calls, TRBD1, cannot be checked with no DNA. Germline CDR1 SQVTM, CDR2 ANQGSEA. This CDR3 comprises 12 residues. This CDR3 is CSVVWGGYEQYF.